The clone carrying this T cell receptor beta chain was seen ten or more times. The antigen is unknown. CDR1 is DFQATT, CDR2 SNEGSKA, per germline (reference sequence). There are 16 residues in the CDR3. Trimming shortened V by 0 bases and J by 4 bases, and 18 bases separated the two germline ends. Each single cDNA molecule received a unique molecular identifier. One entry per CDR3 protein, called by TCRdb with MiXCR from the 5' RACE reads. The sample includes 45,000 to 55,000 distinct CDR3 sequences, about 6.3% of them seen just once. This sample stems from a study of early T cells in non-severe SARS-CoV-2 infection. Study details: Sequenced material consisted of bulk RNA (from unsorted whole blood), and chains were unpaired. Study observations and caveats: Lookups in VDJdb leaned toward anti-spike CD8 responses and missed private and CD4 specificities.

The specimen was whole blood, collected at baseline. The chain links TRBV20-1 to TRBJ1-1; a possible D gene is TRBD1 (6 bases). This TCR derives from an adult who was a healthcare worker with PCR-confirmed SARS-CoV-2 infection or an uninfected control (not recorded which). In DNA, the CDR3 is TGCAGTGCTAGAGATCGTAGGAAGGGGGAATTCACTGAAGCTTTCTTT. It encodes CSARDRRKGEFTEAFF.